These 27 T cell receptor beta chains originate from one sample sequenced in a study of shared clonotypes between healthy human individuals. Measured with immunoSEQ multiplex PCR; TCRdb has only the in-frame clones, and not every one. The top ten hold roughly 0.36% of the sample, which has 2 million to 2.5 million clones, approximately 93% seen once. The sequenced material came from naive CD4+ T cells from PBMCs. The subset is: CD45RA+ positively selected. All receptors derive from a man younger than 35 in good health. Some clones in this sample may be carry-over from other donors' samples.

The genes are TRBV5-4 and TRBJ1-2, with 10 bases fitting TRBD1. CDR1 and CDR2 from the germline V gene are SGHNT and YYREEE (reference sequence). This CDR3 region has 15 residues. J was trimmed by 3 bases and V by 3 bases; bases with no gene match: 5. The CDR3 region is CASSWGTGDYYGYTF. DNA for the CDR3: TGTGCCAGCAGCTGGGGGACAGGGGATTACTATGGCTACACCTTC.

In regard to this clone: No DNA is shown, since the ends of the CDR3 on it are uncertain; the CDR3 is the one TCRdb lists. The chain couples TRBV7-5 to TRBJ2-1; TRBD2, the table's D call, lacks a check against the DNA. TRBV7-5 is shown as a pseudogene. The CDR3 spans 16 residues, counting both ends. CDR3 in amino acids: CVRSLVGGGSYNEQFF.

V and J are TRBV7-2 and TRBJ2-5, with D possibly TRBD1 on 5 matching bases. This CDR3 contains 13 residues. Germline CDR1 reads SGHTA; CDR2 reads FQGNSA. Between the trimmed V and J ends, which lost 3 bases and 4 bases, there was a span of 9 bases. Here the CDR3 DNA reads TGTGCCAGCAGCTTCGTAGGGGCAGAGACCCAGTACTTC. The encoded protein is CASSFVGAETQYF.

This chain uses TRBV4-1 with TRBJ2-1; 11 bases map to TRBD2. This CDR3 is 22 amino acids long. J gave up 0 bases and V 0 bases, and 16 bases lay outside the gene matches. The V gene's germline CDR1 is MGHRA and CDR2 YSYEKL. CDR3 sequence reads: CASSQDFNFVLAGGRSYNEQFF. CDR3 nucleotides: TGCGCCAGCAGCCAAGATTTCAATTTTGTTCTAGCGGGAGGCCGCTCCTACAATGAGCAGTTCTTC.

V usage is TRBV18 and J usage is TRBJ1-3, with D possibly being TRBD1 (5 bases). Germline CDR1 KGHSH, CDR2 LQKENI. CDR3 size: 15 residues. The V gene lost 6 bases and the J gene lost 1 base, with 13 bases spanning the gap. The CDR3 bases are TGTGCCAGCTCCAACCAGGGACGTTCTGGAAACACCATATATTTT. This translates into CASSNQGRSGNTIYF.

This clone occurred once. The same CDR3 can be traced to other DNA sequences in this sample. This chain joins TRBV7-3 and TRBJ1-2; TRBD1 is a possible D gene (6 bases). The CDR3 is made up of 13 amino acids. V was trimmed by 0 bases and J by 8 bases, leaving 10 bases between them. Germline V gives CDR1 SGHTA, CDR2 FQGTGA. CDR3 region: CASSLTGQGGYTF. In DNA, the CDR3 is TGTGCCAGCAGCTTAACGGGCCAGGGGGGCTACACCTTC.

The V call is TRBV9, the J call TRBJ2-2, with 10 bases aligning to TRBD1. V gave up 5 bases and J gave up 4 bases; unmatched junction bases: 5. Germline V gene sequence: CDR1 SGDLS, CDR2 YYNGEE. The CDR3 is 15 amino acids. In DNA form, the CDR3 reads TGTGCCAGCAGACGACAGGGGGCCGGCACCGGGGAGCTGTTTTTT. It translates to CASRRQGAGTGELFF.

The V gene is TRBV7-6, the J gene TRBJ2-3, with D possibly being TRBD1 (5 bases). Germline CDR1 SGHVS, CDR2 FNYEAQ. CDR3 size: 16 residues. Trimming left V 5 bases short and J 2 bases short, with 17 bases between. The CDR3 loop reads CASSPGSQGSTDTQYF. CDR3 bases: TGTGCCAGCAGCCCCGGGTCGCAGGGTTCCACAGATACGCAGTATTTT.

This clone is a singleton in its sample. The chain has TRBV5-1 and TRBJ2-6, with D unclear. This CDR3 is 18 amino acids long. V dropped 0 bases and J dropped 2 bases, with 15 bases sitting between them. Germline lookup yields CDR1 SGHRS and CDR2 YFSETQ. DNA of the CDR3: TGCGCCAGCAGCTTGGCGGACCTCCGACCGACTGGGGCCAACGTCCTGACTTTC. It specifies CASSLADLRPTGANVLTF.

V usage is TRBV14 and J usage is TRBJ2-3, with a possible D match to TRBD2 (6 bases). V lost 4 bases and J 3 bases, leaving 14 bases between the germline ends. Per the germline V gene, CDR1 is SGHDN and CDR2 is FVKESK. The CDR3 contains 15 residues. CDR3 bases: TGTGCCAGCAGCCCCGGGACTCGCCCTACAGATACGCAGTATTTT. The encoded protein is CASSPGTRPTDTQYF.

This rearrangement joins TRBV30 to TRBJ1-4; D might be TRBD1 (5 bases). This CDR3 contains 13 residues. Germline V lookup: CDR1 GTSNPN, CDR2 SVGIG (reference sequence). V was pared by 5 bases and J by 6 bases, with 13 bases between. CDR3 region: CAWGGPTDEKLFF. In DNA form, the CDR3 reads TGTGCCTGGGGTGGCCCGACAGATGAAAAACTGTTTTTT.

The gene calls are TRBV6-5 and TRBJ2-7; 9 nucleotides line up with TRBD1. The CDR3 extends over 12 amino acids. Losses at the gene ends were 6 bases for V and 6 bases for J; bases not matched to a gene: 3. Germline V lookup: CDR1 MNHEY, CDR2 SVGAGI. Here the CDR3 reads CASRGQGIEQYF. The CDR3 coding sequence is TGTGCCAGCAGGGGACAGGGAATCGAGCAGTACTTC.

The chain uses TRBV7-3 and TRBJ2-1; tentatively, D is TRBD2 (5 bases). V was clipped by 8 bases and J by 6 bases, with 11 bases between them. Germline CDR1 SGHTA, CDR2 FQGTGA. This CDR3 spans 12 amino acids. CDR3 DNA sequence: TGTGCCAGCGGGTCAGGAGGCAATGAGCAGTTCTTC. This codes for CASGSGGNEQFF. The variable domain in full, with the rest retrieved from reference TRBV7-3 and TRBJ2-1, is GAGVSQTPSNKVTEKGKYVELRCDPISGHTALYWYRQSLGQGPEFLIYFQGTGAADDSGLPNDRFFAVRPEGSVSTLKIQRTERGDSAVYLCASGSGGNEQFFGPGTRLTVL.

The gene calls are TRBV5-4 and TRBJ2-7, with D possibly TRBD1 on 6 matching bases. V shed 4 bases and J shed 0 bases, with 11 bases lying between them. From germline, CDR1 is SGHNT and CDR2 YYREEE (reference sequence). The CDR3 has 14 residues. Here the CDR3 DNA reads TGTGCCAGCAGCCCACAGACAGGCTCCTACGAGCAGTACTTC. This sequence encodes CASSPQTGSYEQYF.

The rearrangement links TRBV30 to TRBJ2-7; D possibly corresponds to TRBD2 (7 bases). The CDR3 is made up of 14 amino acids. Trimming pared 3 bases from V and 5 bases from J, leaving 17 bases between. CDR1 is GTSNPN, CDR2 SVGIG, per germline (reference sequence). The CDR3 DNA follows: TGTGCCTGGAGCTTTCTCAGGGGAGGGAACGAGCAGTACTTC. Its translation: CAWSFLRGGNEQYF.

The chain carries TRBV11-3 and TRBJ2-1, with D possibly TRBD1 on 6 matching bases. Trimming cost V 5 bases and J 0 bases, with 14 bases left between them. The CDR3 runs 16 residues. Germline lookup yields CDR1 SGHNT and CDR2 YENEEA. CDR3 protein: CASSLRGTDSYNEQFF. The CDR3 DNA follows: TGTGCCAGCAGCCTGAGGGGGACGGACTCCTACAATGAGCAGTTCTTC.

The chain recombines TRBV18 with TRBJ1-3; weak D call: TRBD1 (6 bases). Trimming removed 6 bases from V and 0 bases from J, with 12 bases in between. Germline loops: CDR1 KGHSH, CDR2 LQKENI. The CDR3 contains 15 residues. The CDR3 region is CASSQGSDSGNTIYF. The CDR3 DNA sequence: TGTGCCAGCTCCCAGGGGTCCGACTCTGGAAACACCATATATTTT.

This clone appeared once. This chain uses TRBV27 with TRBJ1-5, with D possibly matching TRBD1 (6 bases). There are 19 residues in the CDR3. Germline CDR1 MNHEY, CDR2 SMNVEV (reference sequence). The germline V and J ends were trimmed by 6 bases and 0 bases, with 24 bases remaining between them. The CDR3 sequence: CASRTSRGFALYSNQPQHF. The CDR3 DNA reads TGTGCCAGCAGGACCTCCAGGGGCTTTGCGCTTTATAGCAATCAGCCCCAGCATTTT.

V is TRBV11-2 and J is TRBJ2-1; perhaps D is TRBD1 or TRBD2 (5 bases each). The CDR3 has 18 residues. Germline CDR1 is SGHAT and CDR2 is FQNNGV. The ends were cut back, 5 bases at V and 0 bases at J, with 20 bases in the middle. The CDR3 reads CASSPGRGRRSSYNEQFF. In DNA form, the CDR3 reads TGTGCCAGCAGCCCCGGACGGGGACGGAGAAGCTCCTACAATGAGCAGTTCTTC.

V gene TRBV2 combines with J gene TRBJ2-1; D is unresolved. The CDR3 is 14 amino acids. The germline V and J ends were trimmed by 6 bases and 7 bases, with 16 bases remaining between them. Germline-derived CDR1 and CDR2 are SNHLY and FYNNEI. This CDR3 is CASRSTTMWNEQFF. The CDR3 DNA reads TGTGCCAGCAGGTCGACCACAATGTGGAATGAGCAGTTCTTC.

This chain joins TRBV9 and TRBJ2-2; D might be TRBD1 (5 bases). Looked up from germline, CDR1 is SGDLS and CDR2 is YYNGEE. The V gene lost 4 bases and the J gene lost 0 bases, with 10 bases spanning the gap. This CDR3 has 15 residues. This CDR3 reads CASSIQGTNTGELFF. The CDR3 DNA is TGTGCCAGCAGCATCCAGGGAACGAACACCGGGGAGCTGTTTTTT.

This rearrangement joins TRBV27 to TRBJ1-2, with 8 bases that match TRBD1. CDR1 and CDR2 (germline): MNHEY, SMNVEV (reference sequence). The CDR3 covers 16 residues. V lost 2 bases and J lost 4; bases outside the gene matches: 9. The CDR3 sequence is CASSLEGQGAIYGYTF. The CDR3 coding sequence is TGTGCCAGCAGTTTAGAGGGGCAGGGGGCGATCTATGGCTACACCTTC.

The rearrangement links TRBV5-1 to TRBJ2-1, with 15 nucleotides matching TRBD2. J lost 7 bases, V lost 5 bases, and 13 bases had no gene match. CDR3 length equals 18 residues. CDR1 and CDR2 from the germline V gene are SGHRS and YFSETQ. This CDR3 is CASSTAGLAGGLGNEQFF. The CDR3 DNA reads TGCGCCAGCAGTACGGCTGGACTAGCGGGAGGGTTGGGGAATGAGCAGTTCTTC. Supplemented by reference TRBV5-1 and TRBJ2-1, the full variable domain reads KAGVTQTPRYLIKTRGQQVTLSCSPISGHRSVSWYQQTPGQGLQFLFEYFSETQRNKGNFPGRFSGRQFSNSRSEMNVSTLELGDSALYLCASSTAGLAGGLGNEQFFGPGTRLTVL.

Note on this clone: Distinct nucleotide sequences in the sample also encode this CDR3. This chain connects TRBV5-1 to TRBJ1-1; no clear D gene. Trimming pared 1 base from V and 0 bases from J, leaving 7 bases between. Germline assignment: CDR1 SGHRS and CDR2 YFSETQ. CDR3 size: 14 residues. CDR3 nucleotide sequence: TGCGCCAGCAGCTTGTTGGCTTTGAACACTGAAGCTTTCTTT. Its protein is CASSLLALNTEAFF.

V gene TRBV19 combines with J gene TRBJ2-1; weak D call: TRBD1 (6 bases). The germline CDR1 and CDR2 sequences are LNHDA and SQIVND (reference sequence). The CDR3 runs 18 residues. Between the trimmed V and J ends, which lost 4 bases and 5 bases, there was a span of 24 bases. This chain's CDR3 is CASSKSSLPGARDNEQFF. The CDR3 region has the DNA TGTGCCAGTAGTAAGTCGAGTCTTCCAGGGGCTAGGGACAATGAGCAGTTCTTC.

The table lists this clone with a count of one. Different DNA sequences within this sample yield the same CDR3. The chain recombines TRBV18 with TRBJ1-5, with D maybe TRBD1 (6 bases). CDR1 is KGHSH, CDR2 LQKENI, per germline. The V and J ends lost 3 bases and 6 bases respectively, with 12 bases between them. CDR3 length equals 14 residues. The CDR3 spells CASSPAGGGQPQHF. CDR3 coding DNA: TGTGCCAGCTCACCTGCGGGAGGGGGTCAGCCCCAGCATTTT.

This clone was seen only once. The rearrangement links TRBV18 to TRBJ2-3; a possible D gene is TRBD2 (6 bases). The CDR3 runs to 15 residues. CDR1 KGHSH and CDR2 LQKENI come from the germline V gene. V lost 5 bases and J lost 4, with 16 bases in between. The CDR3 DNA sequence: TGTGCCAGCTCATTAGCGGTGCTGGGGGCAGATACGCAGTATTTT. It yields the protein CASSLAVLGADTQYF.